These T cell receptor beta chains were read from a single sample in a study of cytomegalovirus exposure and HLA in healthy donors. This table comes from immunoSEQ multiplex PCR, and its TCRdb copy is limited to in-frame clones, with some not included. The sample holds about 130,000 clones, about 70% seen once. Material for sequencing was PBMCs. Every receptor here comes from a woman in her sixties or seventies in good health and CMV-seropositive. The CDR3 runs from the conserved cysteine through the conserved F or W. The order of the fields is V gene, D gene, clone size, J gene, CDR3 protein, CDR3 DNA. A D gene is named only where the DNA matches it firmly. The listing skips clone size in some rows; elsewhere it reads once, few, many or a size class.

v_call: TRBV28; d_call: .; clone_size: .; j_call: TRBJ2-7; cdr3_aa: CASSLDTYEQYF; cdr3_nt: TGTGCCAGCAGTCTCGACACCTACGAGCAGTACTTC
v_call: TRBV2; d_call: .; clone_size: .; j_call: TRBJ1-5; cdr3_aa: CASMMGVSGQPQHF; cdr3_nt: TGTGCCAGCATGATGGGAGTTTCGGGTCAGCCCCAGCATTTT
v_call: TRBV28; d_call: .; clone_size: .; j_call: TRBJ1-2; cdr3_aa: CASSFHWSGTPYGYTF; cdr3_nt: TGTGCCAGCAGTTTTCATTGGTCCGGGACACCCTATGGCTACACCTTC
v_call: TRBV7-8; d_call: TRBD2; clone_size: .; j_call: TRBJ2-3; cdr3_aa: CASRLAGGFTDTQYF; cdr3_nt: TGTGCCAGCAGGCTAGCGGGAGGTTTTACAGATACGCAGTATTTT
v_call: TRBV21-1; d_call: .; clone_size: few; j_call: TRBJ1-1; cdr3_aa: CASSRGGRSALNTEAFF; cdr3_nt: TGTGCCAGCAGCCGGGGAGGGAGGTCCGCCCTGAACACTGAAGCTTTCTTT
v_call: TRBV6-6; d_call: .; clone_size: .; j_call: TRBJ2-7; cdr3_aa: CASSLGNSYEQYF; cdr3_nt: TGTGCCAGCAGTTTGGGCAACTCCTACGAGCAGTACTTC
v_call: TRBV6-1; d_call: .; clone_size: few; j_call: TRBJ1-3; cdr3_aa: CASSETGYSGNTIYF; cdr3_nt: TGTGCCAGCAGTGAAACGGGGTACTCTGGAAACACCATATATTTT
v_call: TRBV9; d_call: .; clone_size: .; j_call: TRBJ1-2; cdr3_aa: CASSVLSGGVYGYTF; cdr3_nt: TGTGCCAGCAGCGTACTTTCGGGGGGTGTCTATGGCTACACCTTC
v_call: TRBV11-3; d_call: .; clone_size: .; j_call: TRBJ1-1; cdr3_aa: CASSSRQGRAFF; cdr3_nt: TGTGCCAGCAGCTCTAGGCAGGGTCGAGCTTTCTTT
v_call: TRBV2; d_call: TRBD2; clone_size: few; j_call: TRBJ2-1; cdr3_aa: CASRTGLAGTWQFF; cdr3_nt: TGTGCCAGCAGAACGGGACTAGCGGGAACGTGGCAGTTCTTC
v_call: TRBV18; d_call: TRBD2; clone_size: .; j_call: TRBJ2-1; cdr3_aa: CASSPTSGSSYNEQFF; cdr3_nt: TGTGCCAGCTCACCGACTAGCGGGAGCTCCTACAATGAGCAGTTCTTC
v_call: TRBV11-2; d_call: .; clone_size: .; j_call: TRBJ1-2; cdr3_aa: CASSLGGYTNYGYTF; cdr3_nt: TGTGCCAGCAGCTTAGGAGGTTATACTAACTATGGCTACACCTTC
v_call: TRBV6-5; d_call: TRBD1; clone_size: few; j_call: TRBJ1-2; cdr3_aa: CASSYSAGGADGYTF; cdr3_nt: TGTGCCAGCAGTTACTCGGCAGGGGGCGCGGATGGCTACACCTTC
v_call: TRBV5-6; d_call: .; clone_size: .; j_call: TRBJ1-1; cdr3_aa: CASSLKLMNTEAFF; cdr3_nt: TGTGCCAGCAGCTTGAAACTCATGAACACTGAAGCTTTCTTT
v_call: TRBV18; d_call: TRBD1; clone_size: .; j_call: TRBJ1-5; cdr3_aa: CASSDQGASNQPQHF; cdr3_nt: TGTGCCAGCTCAGATCAGGGGGCTAGCAATCAGCCCCAGCATTTT
v_call: TRBV29-1; d_call: .; clone_size: .; j_call: TRBJ2-6; cdr3_aa: CSVESGGANVLTF; cdr3_nt: TGCAGCGTTGAATCAGGTGGGGCCAACGTCCTGACTTTC
v_call: TRBV28; d_call: TRBD1; clone_size: .; j_call: TRBJ1-1; cdr3_aa: CAGRGPRYTEAFF; cdr3_nt: TGTGCCGGAAGGGGGCCCCGGTACACTGAAGCTTTCTTT